Below are 14 T cell receptor beta chains sequenced from a single sample in a study of blood T cell repertoires in COVID-19. Sequencing used immunoSEQ multiplex PCR; TCRdb keeps in-frame clones, though not all of them. Here the sample spans fewer than 150,000 clones, more than 80% being singletons. Sequenced input: peripheral blood. Receptors were obtained from an elderly woman in a cohort sampled during active or convalescent COVID-19.

The rearrangement joins TRBV7-2 to TRBJ1-6; D remains unclear. V lost 5 bases to trimming and J lost 8 bases, with 13 bases between them. CDR3 length: 14 residues. Germline values: CDR1 SGHTA, CDR2 FQGNSA. The CDR3 spells CASSAGRDYSPLHF. The DNA of the CDR3 is TGTGCCAGCAGCGCCGGACGGGATTATTCACCCCTCCACTTT.

The chain has TRBV18 and TRBJ2-3; D may be TRBD2 (6 bases). Trimming removed 2 bases at V and 5 bases at J, with 11 bases between. The CDR3 contains 14 residues. The germline V gene has CDR1 KGHSH and CDR2 LQKENI. The CDR3 here is CASSPTSGRDTQYF. CDR3 in DNA: TGTGCCAGCTCACCAACTTCCGGGAGAGATACGCAGTATTTT.

This rearrangement joins TRBV18 to TRBJ1-3; 9 nucleotides match TRBD1. J lost 4 bases, V lost 3 bases, and 4 bases had no gene match. The CDR3 totals 15 residues. Germline values: CDR1 KGHSH, CDR2 LQKENI. CDR3 sequence: CASSPGQGKGNTIYF. The CDR3 nucleotides read TGTGCCAGCTCACCCGGACAGGGGAAGGGAAACACCATATATTTT.

V usage is TRBV19 and J usage is TRBJ1-6; a weak D match, TRBD1 (5 bases). The CDR3 contains 15 residues. V was shortened by 3 bases and J by 7 bases, with 13 bases between the two germline ends. Germline CDR1 LNHDA, CDR2 SQIVND (reference sequence). As DNA, the CDR3 is TGTGCCAGTAGTATGGAAGGGGAGGGGAATTCACCCCTCCACTTT. It is translated as CASSMEGEGNSPLHF. Drawing the rest from reference TRBV19 and TRBJ1-6, the complete variable domain is DGGITQSPKYLFRKEGQNVTLSCEQNLNHDAMYWYRQDPGQGLRLIYYSQIVNDFQKGDIAEGYSVSREKKESFPLTVTSAQKNPTAFYLCASSMEGEGNSPLHFGNGTRLTVT.

This chain links TRBV3-1 (or the pseudogene TRBV3-2) with TRBJ2-7; weak D call: TRBD1 (6 bases). In germline, CDR1 is LGHDT, CDR2 YNNKEL (reference sequence). Trimming took off 5 bases at V and 0 bases at J, with 17 bases between the two ends. This CDR3 is built from 16 residues. The CDR3 coding sequence is TGTGCCAGCAGCGATTATCGGACAGCCAACTCCTACGAGCAGTACGTC. This codes for CASSDYRTANSYEQYV.

The J gene is TRBJ1-1, the V gene TRBV27; D unresolved. Looked up from germline, CDR1 is MNHEY and CDR2 is SMNVEV (reference sequence). The CDR3 is made up of 13 amino acids. The V end lost 4 bases, the J end lost 1 base, and 7 bases lay between the germline ends. The CDR3 protein is CASSSLWNTEAFF. DNA for the CDR3: TGTGCCAGCAGTTCATTGTGGAACACTGAAGCTTTCTTT.

CDR3 residues: CASSLDYAGMGTEAFF. For the CDR3, the DNA is TGTGCCAGCAGCTTAGATTACGCAGGGATGGGCACTGAAGCTTTCTTT. This rearrangement joins TRBV7-2 to TRBJ1-1; tentative D call: TRBD1 (5 bases). The CDR3 runs 16 residues. Germline CDR1 and CDR2: SGHTA and FQGNSA. V gave up 1 base and J gave up 4 bases, with 16 bases separating them.

V is TRBV2 and J is TRBJ1-2; weak D call: TRBD1 (5 bases). The CDR3 spans 13 residues. The V end lost 4 bases, the J end lost 7 bases, and 13 bases lay between the germline ends. Germline V CDR1 and CDR2: SNHLY, FYNNEI. The CDR3 loop is CASSVAGQGGYTF. DNA for the CDR3: TGTGCCAGCAGTGTGGCCGGCCAGGGTGGCTACACCTTC.

The gene calls are TRBV5-4 and TRBJ2-1; TRBD1 might be the D (5 bases). The V end was cut by 0 bases, the J end by 4 bases, with 11 bases between. Germline V gene sequence: CDR1 SGHNT, CDR2 YYREEE (reference sequence). The CDR3 has 15 amino acids. CDR3 in amino acids: CASSLESGRYNEQFF. DNA of the CDR3: TGTGCCAGCAGCTTGGAGTCAGGGCGGTACAATGAGCAGTTCTTC.

V gene TRBV9 combines with J gene TRBJ1-4; TRBD1 is a possible D gene (5 bases). The germline V gene encodes CDR1 SGDLS and CDR2 YYNGEE. The V gene lost 4 bases and the J gene lost 1 base, with 8 bases spanning the gap. This CDR3 is 14 amino acids long. This CDR3 reads CASSPTVTNEKLFF. The CDR3 region has the DNA TGTGCCAGCAGCCCGACAGTAACTAATGAAAAACTGTTTTTT.

J is TRBJ1-2 and V is TRBV27; tentatively, D is TRBD1 (5 bases). This CDR3 spans 13 amino acids. Trimming cost V 6 bases and J 4 bases, with 12 bases left between them. Germline lookup yields CDR1 MNHEY and CDR2 SMNVEV (reference sequence). CDR3 DNA: TGTGCCAGCAGGGCCGGGGGGAGCTATGGCTACACCTTC. Translating it yields CASRAGGSYGYTF.

V gene TRBV18 combines with J gene TRBJ2-7, with D possibly matching TRBD1 (5 bases). Germline values: CDR1 KGHSH, CDR2 LQKENI. This CDR3 contains 13 residues. V lost 1 base and J 6 bases, leaving 10 bases between the germline ends. CDR3 region: CASSPRRDAEQYV. The CDR3 DNA reads TGTGCCAGCTCACCACGCAGGGATGCCGAGCAGTACGTC.

Points on this clone: A junction boundary mismatches the germline segment, possibly from a read error. The chain employs TRBV2 and TRBJ1-1; possible D gene TRBD1, 6 bases. The CDR3 spans 14 residues. Per the germline V gene, CDR1 is SNHLY and CDR2 is FYNNEI. In DNA form, the CDR3 reads TGTGCCAGCAGTGGGTCAGGGGCGAACCCTGAAGCTTTCTTT. Its protein product is CASSGSGANPEAFF.

This sequence joins TRBV7-3 and TRBJ2-3; TRBD2 matches 12 bases. The junction had 7 bases not matched to a gene; V was cut back by 4 bases and J by 2 bases. Germline V gene sequence: CDR1 SGHTA, CDR2 FQGTGA. CDR3 length: 17 amino acids. The CDR3 sequence: CASSSKRTSGVTDTQYF. CDR3 DNA: TGTGCCAGCAGCTCGAAACGGACTAGCGGGGTCACAGATACGCAGTATTTT.